The 9 T cell receptor beta chains reported below all come from one sample, sequenced in a study of OX40 agonist ivuxolimab in advanced cancers. The assay was immunoSEQ multiplex PCR, and TCRdb's table has in-frame clones only and misses some. The sample contains some 39,000 clones, approximately 80% of which appear only once. The source was CD4+ or CD8+ T cells sorted from blood, collected in a trial of the OX40 agonist ivuxolimab. These receptors were collected from an adult with an advanced solid tumor such as melanoma, head and neck, liver or kidney cancer.

The chain links TRBV2 to TRBJ1-1, with 7 bases fitting TRBD1. V dropped 6 bases and J dropped 3; count of bases not matched to a gene: 10. CDR1 is SNHLY, CDR2 FYNNEI, per germline. CDR3 size: 15 residues. CDR3 in amino acids: CASRISGQRDTEAFF. CDR3 in DNA: TGTGCCAGCAGAATATCGGGACAGAGGGACACTGAAGCTTTCTTT.

As regards this clone: One end of the junction does not line up with germline, which may come from a read error. The chain links TRBV6-5 to TRBJ1-1, with D perhaps matching TRBD1 (5 bases). The V gene's germline CDR1 is MNHEY and CDR2 SVGAGI. The CDR3 consists of 15 residues. The chain's CDR3 is CASSYGAPSGTGAFF. For the CDR3, the DNA is TGTGCCAGCAGTTACGGGGCACCCTCGGGGACTGGAGCTTTCTTT.

The rearrangement joins TRBV6-4 to TRBJ1-1; D is undetermined. CDR3 length equals 13 residues. Per germline, CDR1 MRHNA and CDR2 SNTAGT. The V end was cut by 6 bases, the J end by 1 base, with 9 bases between. CDR3 sequence (DNA): TGTGCCAGCAGCGTCGACCGGAACACTGAAGCTTTCTTT. It is translated as CASSVDRNTEAFF.

This sequence joins TRBV11-2 and TRBJ2-3, with D possibly being TRBD1 or TRBD2 (5 bases each). This CDR3 region has 16 residues. CDR1 is SGHAT, CDR2 FQNNGV, per germline. Trimming shortened V by 2 bases and J by 0 bases, and 12 bases separated the two germline ends. The CDR3 spells CASSLFMGESTDTQYF. DNA of the CDR3: TGTGCCAGCAGCTTATTTATGGGGGAGAGCACAGATACGCAGTATTTT.

V is TRBV30 and J is TRBJ2-7; no reliable D call. Trimming left V 3 bases short and J 2 bases short, with 17 bases between. The CDR3 has 15 amino acids. Germline CDR1 reads GTSNPN; CDR2 reads SVGIG (reference sequence). DNA for the CDR3: TGTGCCTGGAGAAGGCGCATCGATCTCACCTACGAGCAGTACTTC. This encodes CAWRRRIDLTYEQYF.

The rearrangement joins TRBV6-6 to TRBJ2-5; TRBD1 is a possible D gene (5 bases). The CDR3 spans 15 residues. CDR1 and CDR2 from the germline V gene are MNHNY and SVGAGI (reference sequence). The V end lost 0 bases, the J end lost 5 bases, and 13 bases lay between the germline ends. CDR3 loop: CASSYSGRVGETQYF. CDR3 sequence (DNA): TGTGCCAGCAGTTACTCCGGCAGGGTGGGCGAGACCCAGTACTTC.

This clone was detected a few times. The genes are TRBV5-1 and TRBJ2-6; D gene unclear. The V and J ends lost 0 bases and 4 bases respectively, with 5 bases between them. The CDR3 is made up of 14 amino acids. The germline V gene has CDR1 SGHRS and CDR2 YFSETQ. DNA for the CDR3: TGCGCCAGCAGCTTGGGTGTGGGGGCCAACGTCCTGACTTTC. Its translation: CASSLGVGANVLTF.

This clone was counted a few times. The chain combines TRBV29-1 with TRBJ1-2; D not certain. Trimming removed 1 base at V and 2 bases at J, with 14 bases between. Germline V CDR1 and CDR2: SQVTM, ANQGSEA. The CDR3 totals 15 residues. Here the CDR3 reads CSVEGLVQRNYGYTF. As DNA, the CDR3 is TGCAGCGTTGAAGGCCTTGTTCAAAGAAACTATGGCTACACCTTC.

The V gene is TRBV6-5, the J gene TRBJ2-3; D is perhaps TRBD1 (5 bases). This CDR3 comprises 13 residues. V shed 10 bases and J shed 2 bases, with 13 bases lying between them. CDR1 and CDR2 (germline): MNHEY, SVGAGI. The CDR3 DNA follows: TGTGCCACCCAAGACAGAAACACAGATACGCAGTATTTT. This encodes CATQDRNTDTQYF.